The 17 T cell receptor beta chains below were found in one sample sequenced in a study of blood T cell repertoires in COVID-19. The method was immunoSEQ multiplex PCR; TCRdb's version includes in-frame clones alone and lacks a portion of them. The profile covers some 70,000 clones, with roughly 80% appearing a single time and about 15% taken by the ten largest. The sequenced sample was peripheral blood. The receptors originated from a man aged 55 to 70 with COVID-19, enrolled during active disease.

This sequence joins TRBV23-1 and TRBJ1-5; 9 nucleotides match TRBD1. TRBV23-1 is an ORF, and what it does is uncertain. CDR3 length: 15 residues. The ends lost 3 bases at V and 6 bases at J; junction bases unmatched: 6. CDR3 sequence: CASSHHRGRIQPQHF. CDR3 DNA sequence: TGCGCCAGCAGTCACCACAGGGGGCGGATTCAGCCCCAGCATTTT.

This chain links TRBV3-1 (or the pseudogene TRBV3-2) with TRBJ1-2; D might be TRBD1 (6 bases). CDR3 size: 13 residues. Between the trimmed V and J ends, which lost 5 bases and 5 bases, there was a span of 12 bases. The germline CDR1 and CDR2 sequences are LGHDT and YNNKEL (reference sequence). This CDR3 is CASSRGSEYGYTF. The CDR3 coding sequence is TGTGCCAGCAGCAGGGGGTCGGAGTATGGCTACACCTTC.

The chain links TRBV10-3 to TRBJ1-5; tentative D call: TRBD1 (5 bases). From germline, CDR1 is ENHRY and CDR2 SYGVKD. This CDR3 has 15 residues. V shed 2 bases and J shed 4 bases, with 12 bases lying between them. The CDR3 sequence is CAISERSGGNQPQHF. The CDR3 DNA is TGTGCCATCAGTGAGCGATCCGGGGGGAATCAGCCCCAGCATTTT.

This sequence joins TRBV29-1 and TRBJ2-5; D is possibly TRBD2 (5 bases). CDR1 and CDR2 (germline): SQVTM, ANQGSEA. Trimming cost V 8 bases and J 5 bases, with 12 bases left between them. The CDR3 extends over 11 amino acids. The CDR3 DNA is TGCAGCAAGAGGGTTGGTGAGACCCAGTACTTC. Translating it yields CSKRVGETQYF.

This chain uses TRBV9 with TRBJ2-3; TRBD2 matches at 7 bases. V dropped 3 bases and J dropped 0; count of bases not matched to a gene: 7. Germline CDR1 SGDLS, CDR2 YYNGEE. The CDR3 loop spans 16 amino acids. CDR3 in amino acids: CASSATSDTSTDTQYF. CDR3 DNA: TGTGCCAGCAGCGCCACTAGCGATACTAGCACAGATACGCAGTATTTT.

The chain is built from TRBV7-9 and TRBJ1-2; 7 bases are a match to TRBD1. The CDR3 runs to 13 residues. Germline V gene data show CDR1 as SEHNR and CDR2 as FQNEAQ (reference sequence). The ends lost 5 bases at V and 8 bases at J; junction bases unmatched: 8. The CDR3 loop reads CASSNQQGQGYTF. The DNA of the CDR3 is TGTGCCAGCAGCAATCAACAGGGGCAAGGCTACACCTTC.

CDR3 amino acids: CASSRVVATNEKLFF. The CDR3, as DNA: TGTGCCAGCAGCAGGGTAGTTGCAACTAATGAAAAACTGTTTTTT. This chain uses TRBV2 with TRBJ1-4, with D perhaps matching TRBD1 (5 bases). Trimming shortened V by 6 bases and J by 0 bases, and 11 bases separated the two germline ends. From germline, CDR1 is SNHLY and CDR2 FYNNEI. The CDR3 is made up of 15 amino acids.

This clone was seen more than once but under ten times. The chain links TRBV4-1 to TRBJ2-6, with TRBD2 matching over 8 bases. Germline CDR1 reads MGHRA; CDR2 reads YSYEKL. The CDR3 has 16 amino acids. V lost 4 bases and J lost 3; bases outside the gene matches: 5. This CDR3 is CASSPGGVGGANVLTF. Written as DNA, the CDR3 is TGCGCCAGCAGCCCGGGAGGGGTCGGTGGGGCCAACGTCCTGACTTTC.

The chain employs TRBV6-5 and TRBJ1-2; 10 bases map to TRBD1. Trimming at V came to 7 bases and at J to 6 bases, leaving 5 bases not matched to a gene. Germline loops: CDR1 MNHEY, CDR2 SVGAGI. CDR3 size: 13 residues. This chain's CDR3 is CASMRQGANGYTF. CDR3 DNA: TGTGCCAGCATGAGACAGGGGGCGAATGGCTACACCTTC.

The chain joins TRBV28 to TRBJ2-5, with 8 bases aligning to TRBD2. The CDR3 is 17 residues long. Germline assignment: CDR1 MDHEN and CDR2 SYDVKM. J gave up 5 bases and V 7 bases, and 18 bases lay outside the gene matches. The CDR3 protein is CASTFTRGGWESETQYF. The CDR3, as DNA: TGTGCCAGCACCTTTACCCGGGGGGGGTGGGAGAGTGAGACCCAGTACTTC.

The CDR3: CASSRQQNTGELFF. The CDR3 DNA sequence: TGTGCCAGCAGCCGACAGCAGAACACCGGGGAGCTGTTTTTT. The rearrangement joins TRBV6-5 to TRBJ2-2; TRBD1 is a possible D gene (5 bases). V was shortened by 6 bases and J by 1 base, with 9 bases between the two germline ends. Per germline, CDR1 MNHEY and CDR2 SVGAGI. The CDR3 contains 14 residues.

The rearrangement joins TRBV12-5 to TRBJ2-2; TRBD2 matches at 7 bases. The CDR3 runs to 13 residues. Germline V gives CDR1 LGHNT, CDR2 FRNRAP. V dropped 9 bases and J dropped 5; count of bases not matched to a gene: 6. DNA for the CDR3: TGTGCTAGCGCAACGGGGGGAACCGGGGAGCTGTTTTTT. Protein product: CASATGGTGELFF.

This clone was recorded a few times. The chain carries TRBV24-1 and TRBJ1-2; D not resolved. Between the trimmed V and J ends, which lost 3 bases and 8 bases, there was a span of 6 bases. The CDR3 totals 11 residues. Germline V CDR1 and CDR2: KGHDR, SFDVKD. CDR3 bases: TGTGCCACCAGTGATCCCCAAGGCTACACCTTC. As protein: CATSDPQGYTF.

This rearrangement joins TRBV4-1 to TRBJ2-7; 9 bases map to TRBD2. Germline V CDR1 and CDR2: MGHRA, YSYEKL. The CDR3 loop spans 13 amino acids. V was clipped by 4 bases and J by 6 bases; unmatched bases: 4. Here the CDR3 DNA reads TGCGCCAGCAGCCTGCTAGCGGGAACCGAGCAGTACTTC. Translated: CASSLLAGTEQYF.

The chain is built from TRBV6-1 and TRBJ2-7; D is perhaps TRBD2 (7 bases). The CDR3 is made up of 14 amino acids. Germline assignment: CDR1 MNHNS and CDR2 SASEGT. Trimming shortened V by 2 bases and J by 5 bases, and 13 bases separated the two germline ends. The CDR3 region is CASSETYGGHEQYF. In DNA, the CDR3 is TGTGCCAGCAGTGAAACATACGGGGGGCACGAGCAGTACTTC.

V gene TRBV3-1 (or the pseudogene TRBV3-2) combines with J gene TRBJ1-4, with TRBD1 matching 11 bases. The CDR3 covers 14 residues. Germline V gives CDR1 LGHDT, CDR2 YNNKEL (reference sequence). Unmatched junction bases numbered 1, after V lost 4 bases and J lost 6 bases. The DNA of the CDR3 is TGTGCCAGCAGCCCGGGACAGGGGGATGAAAAACTGTTTTTT. This translates into CASSPGQGDEKLFF.

The V call is TRBV2, the J call TRBJ2-1; 9 positions agree with TRBD2. J gave up 4 bases and V 7 bases, and 2 bases lay outside the gene matches. CDR1 is SNHLY and CDR2 is FYNNEI in the germline V gene. This CDR3 has 13 residues. This CDR3 reads CASKREAYNEQFF. In DNA form, the CDR3 reads TGTGCCAGCAAGCGGGAGGCGTACAATGAGCAGTTCTTC.